This T cell receptor beta chain was captured in a study of shared clonotypes between healthy human individuals. Findings and limits, study-wide: Relative to memory subsets, naive subsets generally showed larger estimated richness. Of the naive CD4 clonotypes, roughly 5.2% were shared across several donors.

The protocol was immunoSEQ multiplex PCR, while the TCRdb copy is restricted to in-frame clones and leaves out a portion. The sample consists of about 380,000 clones, just over 95% of them appearing once. Regarding this clone: What it binds is not known.

CDR1 is SEHNR, CDR2 FQNEAQ, per germline (reference sequence). This CDR3 comprises 13 residues. The ends were cut back, 6 bases at V and 6 bases at J, with 13 bases in the middle. Sequenced material: memory CD8+ T cells sorted from blood. As for subset: CD45RO+ cells pooled with CCR7-negative TemRA cells. The sequence derives from a man aged 25-40 years in good health. The gene calls are TRBV7-9 and TRBJ2-3, with a possible D match to TRBD2 (5 bases). The CDR3 bases are TGTGCCAGCAGTTCCGGGCCGGGGGATACGCAGTATTTT. Residues: CASSSGPGDTQYF.